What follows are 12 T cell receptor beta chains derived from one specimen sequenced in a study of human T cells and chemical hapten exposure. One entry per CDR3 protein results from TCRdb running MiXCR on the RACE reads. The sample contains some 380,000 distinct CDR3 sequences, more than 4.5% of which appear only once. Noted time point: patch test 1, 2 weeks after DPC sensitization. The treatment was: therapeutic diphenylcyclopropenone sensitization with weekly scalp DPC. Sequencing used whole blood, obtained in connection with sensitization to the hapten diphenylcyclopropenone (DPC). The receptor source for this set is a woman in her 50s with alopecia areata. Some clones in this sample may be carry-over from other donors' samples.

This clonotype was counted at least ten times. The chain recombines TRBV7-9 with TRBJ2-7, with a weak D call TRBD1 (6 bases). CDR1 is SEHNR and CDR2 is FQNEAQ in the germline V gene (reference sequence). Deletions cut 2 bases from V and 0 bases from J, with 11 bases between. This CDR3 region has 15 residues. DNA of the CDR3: TGTGCCAGCAGCTTACGACAGGCCCACTCCTACGAGCAGTACTTC. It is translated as CASSLRQAHSYEQYF. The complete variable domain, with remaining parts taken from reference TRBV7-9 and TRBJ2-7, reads DTGVSQNPRHKITKRGQNVTFRCDPISEHNRLYWYRQTLGQGPEFLTYFQNEAQLEKSRLLSDRFSAERPKGSFSTLEIQRTEQGDSAMYLCASSLRQAHSYEQYFGPGTRLTVT.

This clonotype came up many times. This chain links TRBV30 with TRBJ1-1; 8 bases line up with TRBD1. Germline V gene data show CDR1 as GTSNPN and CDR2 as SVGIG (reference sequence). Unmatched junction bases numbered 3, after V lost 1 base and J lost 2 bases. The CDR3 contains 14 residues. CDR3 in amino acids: CAWSADRVNTEAFF. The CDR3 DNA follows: TGTGCCTGGAGTGCGGACAGGGTTAACACTGAAGCTTTCTTT. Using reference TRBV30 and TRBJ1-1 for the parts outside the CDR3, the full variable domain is SQTIHQWPATLVQPVGSPLSLECTVEGTSNPNLYWYRQAAGRGLQLLFYSVGIGQISSEVPQNLSASRPQDRQFILSSKKLLLSDSGFYLCAWSADRVNTEAFFGQGTRLTVV.

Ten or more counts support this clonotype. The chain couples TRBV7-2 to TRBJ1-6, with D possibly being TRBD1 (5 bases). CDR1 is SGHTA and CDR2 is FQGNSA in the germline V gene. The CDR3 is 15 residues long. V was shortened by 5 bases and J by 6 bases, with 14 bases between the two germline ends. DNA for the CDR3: TGTGCCAGCAGCCCCCTGGGGCAGAGTAATTCACCCCTCCACTTT. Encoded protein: CASSPLGQSNSPLHF. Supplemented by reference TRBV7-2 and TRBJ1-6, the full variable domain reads GAGVSQSPSNKVTEKGKDVELRCDPISGHTALYWYRQSLGQGLEFLIYFQGNSAPDKSGLPSDRFSAERTGGSVSTLTIQRTQQEDSAVYLCASSPLGQSNSPLHFGNGTRLTVT.

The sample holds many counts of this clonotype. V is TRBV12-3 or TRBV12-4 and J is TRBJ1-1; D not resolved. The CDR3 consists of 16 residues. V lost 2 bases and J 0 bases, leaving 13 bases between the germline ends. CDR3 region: CASSLSMGSMNTEAFF. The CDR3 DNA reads TGTGCCAGCAGTTTATCTATGGGCAGCATGAACACTGAAGCTTTCTTT.

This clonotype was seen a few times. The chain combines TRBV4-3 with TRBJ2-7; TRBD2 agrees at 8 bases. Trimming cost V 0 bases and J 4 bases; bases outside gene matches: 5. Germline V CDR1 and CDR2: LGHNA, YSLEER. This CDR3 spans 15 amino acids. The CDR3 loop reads CASSQERLARYEQYF. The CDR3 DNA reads TGCGCCAGCAGCCAAGAGCGACTAGCGCGTTACGAGCAGTACTTC.

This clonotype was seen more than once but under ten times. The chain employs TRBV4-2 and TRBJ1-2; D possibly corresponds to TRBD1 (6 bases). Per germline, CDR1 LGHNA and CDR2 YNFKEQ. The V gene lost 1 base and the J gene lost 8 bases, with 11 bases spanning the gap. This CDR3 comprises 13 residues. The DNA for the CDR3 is TGTGCCAGCAGCCAAGCACAGGGTGAGGGCTACACCTTC. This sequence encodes CASSQAQGEGYTF.

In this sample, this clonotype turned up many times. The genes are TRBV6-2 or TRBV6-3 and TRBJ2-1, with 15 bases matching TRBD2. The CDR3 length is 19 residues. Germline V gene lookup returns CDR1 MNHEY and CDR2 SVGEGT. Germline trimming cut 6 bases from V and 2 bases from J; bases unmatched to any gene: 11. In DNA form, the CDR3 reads TGTGCCAGCAGGGAGCCGGGACTAGCGGGAGGAGGGGCCTACAATGAGCAGTTCTTC. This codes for CASREPGLAGGGAYNEQFF.

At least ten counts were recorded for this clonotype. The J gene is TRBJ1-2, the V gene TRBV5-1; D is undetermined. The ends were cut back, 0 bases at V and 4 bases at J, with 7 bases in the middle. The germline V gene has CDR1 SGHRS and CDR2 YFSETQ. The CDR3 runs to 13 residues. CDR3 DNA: TGCGCCAGCAGCTTGGAACAGCCCTATGGCTACACCTTC. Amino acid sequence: CASSLEQPYGYTF. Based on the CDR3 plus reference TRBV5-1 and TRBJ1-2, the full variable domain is KAGVTQTPRYLIKTRGQQVTLSCSPISGHRSVSWYQQTPGQGLQFLFEYFSETQRNKGNFPGRFSGRQFSNSRSEMNVSTLELGDSALYLCASSLEQPYGYTFGSGTRLTVV.

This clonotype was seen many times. The CDR3 DNA reads TGTGCCAGCAGCTTCGATTTCAGGGGGACTGATGGCTACACCTTC. This translates into CASSFDFRGTDGYTF. The J gene is TRBJ1-2, the V gene TRBV7-9, with 7 positions matching TRBD1. CDR3 length: 15 amino acids. V was clipped by 3 bases and J by 6 bases; unmatched bases: 10. CDR1 SEHNR and CDR2 FQNEAQ come from the germline V gene (reference sequence).

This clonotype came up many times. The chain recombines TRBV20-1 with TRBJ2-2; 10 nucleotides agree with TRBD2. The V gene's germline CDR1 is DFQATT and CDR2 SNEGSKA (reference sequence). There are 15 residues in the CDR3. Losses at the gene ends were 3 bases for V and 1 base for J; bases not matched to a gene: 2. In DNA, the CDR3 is TGCAGTGCTAGCTTAGCGGGGGGGAACACCGGGGAGCTGTTTTTT. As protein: CSASLAGGNTGELFF.

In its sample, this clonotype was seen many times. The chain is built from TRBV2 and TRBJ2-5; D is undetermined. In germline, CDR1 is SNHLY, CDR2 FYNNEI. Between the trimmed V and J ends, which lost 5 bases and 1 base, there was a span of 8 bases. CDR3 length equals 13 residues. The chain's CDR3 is CASSFEAQETQYF. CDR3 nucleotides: TGTGCCAGCAGTTTTGAGGCCCAAGAGACCCAGTACTTC.

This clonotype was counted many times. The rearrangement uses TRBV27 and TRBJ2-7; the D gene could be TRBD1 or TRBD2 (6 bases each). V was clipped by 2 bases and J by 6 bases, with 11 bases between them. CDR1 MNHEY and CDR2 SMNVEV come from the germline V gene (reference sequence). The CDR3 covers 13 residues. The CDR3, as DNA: TGTGCCAGCAGTTTAGTTGGGGGGCCCGAGCAGTACTTC. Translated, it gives CASSLVGGPEQYF.